This T cell receptor beta chain was identified during a study of cytomegalovirus exposure and HLA in healthy donors. Regarding the study as a whole: Common viral pathogens (according to a later analysis) appeared linked to several of the most significant clusters. Previous analysis showed most TCR beta V segments were productive about 87% or about 30% of the time.

A remark on this clone: What it binds is unknown.

V dropped 2 bases and J dropped 5; count of bases not matched to a gene: 6. This CDR3 contains 14 residues. Germline-derived CDR1 and CDR2 are MNHNS and SASEGT. PCR involved 60 Vbeta and 13 Jbeta primers. TCRdb's table, derived via immunoSEQ multiplex PCR, lists solely in-frame clones and lacks some. The table lists 200,000 to 250,000 clones, 70% to 90% of them singletons. The receptor was isolated from a human donor in good health. Specimen: PBMCs. The chain is built from TRBV6-1 and TRBJ2-7; 7 bases map to TRBD2. The CDR3 DNA is TGTGCCAGCAGTGAATGGGGAGGGGTCCACGAGCAGTACTTC. Its protein is CASSEWGGVHEQYF.